The 10 T cell receptor beta chains given below trace back to one sample, sequenced in a study of T cells in Graves' hyperthyroidism and ophthalmopathy. From RNA transcripts, TCR beta CDR3 regions were amplified. When the TCR CDR3 underwent first-round RT-PCR, the HTBI primer set was used. Each CDR3 protein is one row after TCRdb ran MiXCR on the multiplex PCR reads. The sample includes approximately 560,000 distinct CDR3 sequences, approximately 15% seen only once; the top ten take 6.5% to 8%. What was sequenced was blood. All receptors derive from a woman in her 30s with Graves' hyperthyroidism.

At least ten counts were recorded for this clonotype. This chain uses TRBV2 with TRBJ1-1; tentative D call: TRBD1 (5 bases). In germline, CDR1 is SNHLY, CDR2 FYNNEI. CDR3 length: 15 amino acids. V was trimmed by 3 bases and J by 4 bases, leaving 15 bases between them. The CDR3 here is CASSEAGQGGTEAFF. As DNA, the CDR3 is TGTGCCAGCAGTGAGGCAGGTCAGGGAGGCACTGAAGCTTTCTTT.

This clonotype appeared many times. This chain uses TRBV27 with TRBJ2-7; D is unresolved. The CDR3 contains 14 residues. Between the trimmed V and J ends, which lost 2 bases and 6 bases, there was a span of 14 bases. CDR1 and CDR2 from the germline V gene are MNHEY and SMNVEV (reference sequence). CDR3 in amino acids: CASSLGSLPSEQYF. CDR3 coding DNA: TGTGCCAGCAGTTTAGGCAGTCTACCTTCCGAGCAGTACTTC.

This clonotype was recorded at least ten times. The rearrangement uses TRBV6-5 and TRBJ1-1, with 10 bases aligning to TRBD1. V gave up 2 bases and J gave up 2 bases; unmatched junction bases: 8. CDR1 MNHEY and CDR2 SVGAGI come from the germline V gene. This CDR3 is built from 17 residues. Here the CDR3 reads CASSYLPGQGSNTEAFF. CDR3 DNA: TGTGCCAGCAGTTACCTGCCGGGACAGGGGTCCAACACTGAAGCTTTCTTT.

In this sample, this clonotype turned up a few times. CDR3 sequence: CASSTGSEAFF. Here the CDR3 DNA reads TGTGCCAGCAGCACAGGGAGTGAAGCTTTCTTT. The gene calls are TRBV7-6 and TRBJ1-1; perhaps TRBD1 as D (6 bases). Trimming cost V 5 bases and J 7 bases, with 8 bases left between them. CDR1 is SGHVS and CDR2 is FNYEAQ in the germline V gene. This CDR3 region has 11 residues.

This clonotype has more than one count but fewer than ten. The V call is TRBV7-2, the J call TRBJ2-3; a weak D match, TRBD1 (6 bases). This CDR3 spans 14 amino acids. Trimming removed 6 bases at V and 4 bases at J, with 14 bases between. CDR1 and CDR2 (germline): SGHTA, FQGNSA. CDR3: CASSSGVVADTQYF. DNA for the CDR3: TGTGCCAGCAGTTCAGGGGTGGTGGCAGATACGCAGTATTTT.

The chain is built from TRBV20-1 and TRBJ1-6, with no clear D. The CDR3 sequence is 13 residues long. The V gene's germline CDR1 is DFQATT and CDR2 SNEGSKA (reference sequence). Trimming shortened V by 0 bases and J by 7 bases, and 7 bases separated the two germline ends. As DNA, the CDR3 is TGCAGTGCTAGAGATATAGCGAATTCACCCCTCCACTTT. Protein sequence: CSARDIANSPLHF.

V usage is TRBV7-3 and J usage is TRBJ1-3; the D gene is possibly TRBD1 (6 bases). Germline V lookup: CDR1 SGHTA, CDR2 FQGTGA. Trimming removed 4 bases at V and 4 bases at J, with 8 bases between. The CDR3 covers 13 residues. This CDR3 reads CASSSGQGNTIYF. For the CDR3, the DNA is TGTGCCAGCAGCTCCGGACAGGGAAACACCATATATTTT.

This rearrangement joins TRBV28 to TRBJ2-5; D is unresolved. CDR1 MDHEN and CDR2 SYDVKM come from the germline V gene. The CDR3 runs to 18 residues. Trimming took off 5 bases at V and 2 bases at J, with 24 bases between the two ends. Written as DNA, the CDR3 is TGTGCCAGCAGTGCCCATAAGGATCAGCGCCGTCTACAAGAGACCCAGTACTTC. It is translated as CASSAHKDQRRLQETQYF.

This clonotype showed up many times. The chain recombines TRBV29-1 with TRBJ1-1; 7 bases fit TRBD1. The length of the CDR3 is 14 residues. V was pared by 6 bases and J by 3 bases, with 10 bases of the junction left unmatched. Per germline, CDR1 SQVTM and CDR2 ANQGSEA. CDR3 sequence reads: CSVGDSLLDTEAFF. The CDR3 nucleotides read TGCAGCGTCGGGGACAGCCTGCTGGACACTGAAGCTTTCTTT.

The chain carries TRBV7-9 and TRBJ1-2; D remains ambiguous. Germline-derived CDR1 and CDR2 are SEHNR and FQNEAQ (reference sequence). Trimming stripped 1 base from V and 2 bases from J, with 8 bases between. The CDR3 totals 14 residues. This chain's CDR3 is CASSLDRNNYGYTF. CDR3 DNA sequence: TGTGCCAGCAGCTTAGATCGGAACAACTATGGCTACACCTTC.